This is a list of T cell receptor beta chains from one sample in a study of CXCR3-negative and CXCR3-positive naive CD8 T cells. After re-calling the 5' RACE reads, TCRdb lists one entry per CDR3 protein, DNA absent. The sample has about 94,000 distinct CDR3 sequences, and its top ten clones hold almost 0.55%. The sample comprised naive CXCR3+ CD8+ T cells from blood. Receptors originate from a human donor in good health. Some clones in this sample may be carry-over from other donors' samples. The CDR3 runs from the conserved cysteine through the conserved F or W.

cdr3_aa,j_call,v_call
CASREGPGVEAFF,TRBJ1-1,TRBV12-3/TRBV12-4
CASSDQKEAFQPQHF,TRBJ1-5,TRBV28
CASSHIAGGLSYNEQFF,TRBJ2-1,TRBV3-1
CASSLVGGAGEQYF,TRBJ2-7,TRBV5-1
CASSLDNEQFF,TRBJ2-1,TRBV7-8
CASSQRAGDYNEQFF,TRBJ2-1,TRBV4-1
CASSQESRRAGELF,TRBJ2-2,TRBV14
CASSIADSYEQYF,TRBJ2-7,TRBV27
CASTRAGGLQETQYF,TRBJ2-5,TRBV6-5
CASLVGRAGANEKLFF,TRBJ1-4,TRBV28
CASSYGDRDSYEQYF,TRBJ2-7,TRBV6-5
CASSPRREQPLNTEAFF,TRBJ1-1,TRBV4-2
CASSYSISPPPYEQYF,TRBJ2-7,TRBV6-5
CSAGLTRPIPQYF,TRBJ2-3,TRBV20-1
CASSLVGSPGNYGYTF,TRBJ1-2,TRBV7-9
CASSLGADGYTF,TRBJ1-2,TRBV25-1
CASRIRQGVNTEAFF,TRBJ1-1,TRBV28
CASSIGTGGNQPQHF,TRBJ1-5,TRBV19
CASSYSERSSYEQYF,TRBJ2-7,TRBV6-5
CASSGEAGPYGYTF,TRBJ1-2,TRBV9
CASSQDLGRYEQYF,TRBJ2-7,TRBV4-3
CASSSYSTSGGPFERFF,TRBJ2-1,TRBV6-5
CATSRDPRLYSYEQYF,TRBJ2-7,TRBV15
CSARDLAHNEQFF,TRBJ2-1,TRBV20-1
CASSLESGDHYNEQFF,TRBJ2-1,TRBV7-6
CASSVPGSGAYEQYF,TRBJ2-7,TRBV2
CASSLYSETDTQYF,TRBJ2-3,TRBV19
CASSSAGGGTEAFF,TRBJ1-1,TRBV9
CSVEGQGTGELFF,TRBJ2-2,TRBV29-1
CASSVYGGQSYNEQFF,TRBJ2-1,TRBV9
CASSPGDLLYGYTF,TRBJ1-2,TRBV14
CSASGLAGGPSSIEQFF,TRBJ2-1,TRBV20-1
CASSFDPQQTQYF,TRBJ2-5,TRBV27
CASSQVSRGTNYGYTF,TRBJ1-2,TRBV3-1
CASSGEGYEQYF,TRBJ2-7,TRBV5-1
CSAREDRGQETQYF,TRBJ2-5,TRBV20-1
CASSTASGAYNEQFF,TRBJ2-1,TRBV19
CSVVAGGPGGEQYF,TRBJ2-7,TRBV29-1
CASSFGPGNEQFF,TRBJ2-1,TRBV12-3/TRBV12-4
CASSQGVAGGIRLETQYF,TRBJ2-5,TRBV4-3
CSAEKALAGPNEQFF,TRBJ2-1,TRBV20-1
CASSLIFSPLENEKLFF,TRBJ1-4,TRBV28
CASLQMAGSYDEQFF,TRBJ2-1,TRBV27
CASSAGVGYTF,TRBJ1-2,TRBV25-1
CSVESQGAVGYTF,TRBJ1-2,TRBV29-1
CASSPQDYWRGNTGELFF,TRBJ2-2,TRBV28
CSVDGSVYNEQFF,TRBJ2-1,TRBV29-1
CASSPGALEKLFF,TRBJ1-4,TRBV28
CSVLPQGQGYEQYF,TRBJ2-7,TRBV29-1